These 15 T cell receptor beta chains came from one sample sequenced in a study of robustness of blood B and T cell sequencing (dated by TCRdb to 2017 to 2018). mRNA, which captures expressed receptors, was used instead of genomic DNA for quantification of TCRbeta repertoires. The library was produced with PCR. The sequencer listed for this sample is Illumina MiSeq. SMARTScribe reverse transcriptase and a 5' template-switch oligo, by which a universal priming site was added, were used for cDNA synthesis. A 12-nucleotide random unique molecular identifier (UMI) was carried by the template-switch oligo, and each cDNA molecule was tagged with this UMI. In-frame beta chains were kept once TCRdb had trimmed the public reads at Q25 with fastp and called clones with MiXCR. Rows merge per CDR3 protein into single entries with the most common DNA and genes. This sample lists 1,500 to 2,000 distinct CDR3 sequences; over 45% were detected once. The top ten hold under 40% of the sample.

Sample: peripheral blood. These receptors all stem from a human donor in good health.

The chain has TRBV6-1 and TRBJ1-2; tentatively, D is TRBD1 (6 bases). The germline V and J ends were trimmed by 6 bases and 5 bases, with 16 bases remaining between them. CDR1 and CDR2 (germline): MNHNS, SASEGT. This CDR3 is 14 amino acids long. The CDR3 sequence is CASSRGAFGYGYTF. The CDR3 nucleotides are TGTGCCAGCAGCCGGGGGGCGTTTGGTTATGGCTACACCTTC.

The chain recombines TRBV7-9 with TRBJ2-7, with TRBD2 matching over 8 bases. Germline-derived CDR1 and CDR2 are SEHNR and FQNEAQ (reference sequence). This CDR3 comprises 16 residues. The trim removed 3 bases at V and 4 bases at J, leaving 11 bases unmatched. The CDR3 spells CASSLSVGSGEYEQYF. CDR3 in DNA: TGTGCCAGCAGCTTGTCGGTTGGTAGCGGGGAGTACGAGCAGTACTTC.

CDR3 sequence (DNA): TGTGCCACCAGTGCCAACAGTGCCCGGGGGCAGTTCTTC. Protein sequence: CATSANSARGQFF. V gene TRBV24-1 combines with J gene TRBJ2-1; possibly TRBD2 for D (5 bases). Trimming took off 5 bases at V and 12 bases at J, with 16 bases between the two ends. Germline CDR1 is KGHDR and CDR2 is SFDVKD. This CDR3 region has 13 residues.

The chain is built from TRBV29-1 and TRBJ2-7; 9 positions agree with TRBD1. The V and J ends lost 5 bases and 0 bases, in that order; junction bases with no gene match: 2. The CDR3 runs to 13 residues. CDR1 SQVTM and CDR2 ANQGSEA come from the germline V gene. The CDR3 protein is CSVRTGDSYEQYF. In nucleotides, the CDR3 is TGCAGCGTTAGGACAGGGGACTCCTACGAGCAGTACTTC.

V usage is TRBV12-3 or TRBV12-4 and J usage is TRBJ2-4; D is ambiguous. The CDR3 totals 12 residues. Trimming left V 5 bases short and J 8 bases short, with 10 bases between. The CDR3, as DNA: TGTGCCAGCAGTCTCCTGGGGTACATTCAGTACTTC. Its protein is CASSLLGYIQYF.

The table lists this clonotype with a few counts. The V and J genes are TRBV15 and TRBJ1-5; the D gene is possibly TRBD1 (5 bases). Per germline, CDR1 LNHNV and CDR2 YYDKDF (reference sequence). This CDR3 has 15 residues. The V gene lost 5 bases and the J gene lost 5 bases, with 16 bases spanning the gap. In nucleotides, the CDR3 is TGTGCCACCAGCCGGGACGGTAGTAGAGATCAGCCCCAGCATTTT. It specifies CATSRDGSRDQPQHF.

This clonotype was found a few times. The chain recombines TRBV4-1 with TRBJ2-7; 10 bases align to TRBD1. The germline CDR1 and CDR2 sequences are MGHRA and YSYEKL. Trimming took 2 bases from V and 4 from J; bases not matched to a gene: 5. The CDR3 sequence is 15 residues long. The CDR3 bases are TGCGCCAGCAGCCAAACCGGGACAGGGGCGTACGAGCAGTACTTC. It yields the protein CASSQTGTGAYEQYF.

This sequence joins TRBV7-3 and TRBJ1-5; the D is unclear. The CDR3 runs 13 residues. Germline V gene data show CDR1 as SGHTA and CDR2 as FQGTGA. Between the trimmed V and J ends, which lost 5 bases and 5 bases, there was a span of 10 bases. In DNA, the CDR3 is TGTGCCAGCAGCGTCGATCTCGATCAGCCCCAGCATTTT. The encoded protein is CASSVDLDQPQHF. The full variable domain, in which reference TRBV7-3 and TRBJ1-5 provide the parts outside the CDR3, is GAGVSQTPSNKVTEKGKYVELRCDPISGHTALYWYRQSLGQGPEFLIYFQGTGAADDSGLPNDRFFAVRPEGSVSTLKIQRTERGDSAVYLCASSVDLDQPQHFGDGTRLSIL.

This chain connects TRBV16 to TRBJ2-3; no firm D call. This CDR3 has 13 residues. Trimming removed 5 bases at V and 1 base at J, with 7 bases between. CDR1 is KGHSY and CDR2 is FQNENV in the germline V gene. The CDR3 protein is CASSSFRTDTQYF. The CDR3 DNA reads as TGTGCCAGCAGCAGCTTTCGCACAGATACGCAGTATTTT. Variable domain in full (rest from reference TRBV16 and TRBJ2-3): GEEVAQTPKHLVRGEGQKAKLYCAPIKGHSYVFWYQQVLKNEFKFLISFQNENVFDETGMPKERFSAKCLPNSPCSLEIQATKLEDSAVYFCASSSFRTDTQYFGPGTRLTVL.

This clonotype was observed a handful of times. V is TRBV9 and J is TRBJ1-1; 7 positions match TRBD1. V lost 0 bases to trimming and J lost 11 bases; unmatched junction nucleotides: 7. Germline V CDR1 and CDR2: SGDLS, YYNGEE. The CDR3 has 13 amino acids. The CDR3 DNA sequence: TGTGCCAGCAGCGTAGAGGGGGCGCGTCGGGCTTTCTTT. As protein: CASSVEGARRAFF.

This clonotype was seen a handful of times. The rearrangement links TRBV27 to TRBJ1-5; D unresolved. The germline CDR1 and CDR2 sequences are MNHEY and SMNVEV (reference sequence). The ends were cut back, 2 bases at V and 3 bases at J, with 5 bases in the middle. The CDR3 covers 13 residues. CDR3: CASSLGPNQPQHF. The CDR3 nucleotides are TGTGCCAGCAGTTTAGGACCCAATCAGCCCCAGCATTTT.

The chain employs TRBV29-1 and TRBJ2-2; no clear D. The CDR3 extends over 14 amino acids. Germline CDR1 SQVTM, CDR2 ANQGSEA. The germline V and J ends were trimmed by 5 bases and 4 bases, with 14 bases remaining between them. The CDR3 bases are TGCAGCGTTATACCAAACAGCTTCACCGGGGAGCTGTTTTTT. It codes for CSVIPNSFTGELFF.

V gene TRBV7-2 combines with J gene TRBJ2-6; D possibly corresponds to TRBD2 (5 bases). Germline CDR1 and CDR2: SGHTA and FQGNSA. The CDR3 has 15 amino acids. Trimming cost V 5 bases and J 1 base, with 9 bases left between them. The DNA for the CDR3 is TGTGCCAGCAGCCGGGGTCGATCTGGGGCCAACGTCCTGACTTTC. This gives the protein CASSRGRSGANVLTF. Looking up the rest from reference TRBV7-2 and TRBJ2-6 gives the full variable domain: GAGVSQSPSNKVTEKGKDVELRCDPISGHTALYWYRQSLGQGLEFLIYFQGNSAPDKSGLPSDRFSAERTGGSVSTLTIQRTQQEDSAVYLCASSRGRSGANVLTFGAGSRLTVL.

This clonotype was detected a few times. The rearrangement joins TRBV5-1 to TRBJ2-7, with D maybe TRBD1 (5 bases). The CDR3 is made up of 13 amino acids. CDR1 is SGHRS, CDR2 YFSETQ, per germline. Trimming left V 1 base short and J 5 bases short, with 10 bases between. CDR3 in amino acids: CASSLSPGNEQYF. CDR3 nucleotides: TGCGCCAGCAGCTTGTCTCCAGGGAACGAGCAGTACTTC. Using reference TRBV5-1 and TRBJ2-7 for the parts outside the CDR3, the full variable domain is KAGVTQTPRYLIKTRGQQVTLSCSPISGHRSVSWYQQTPGQGLQFLFEYFSETQRNKGNFPGRFSGRQFSNSRSEMNVSTLELGDSALYLCASSLSPGNEQYFGPGTRLTVT.

The gene calls are TRBV20-1 and TRBJ2-7, with 9 bases identical to TRBD1. V was clipped by 1 base and J by 4 bases; unmatched bases: 2. The CDR3 runs 13 residues. Germline V gives CDR1 DFQATT, CDR2 SNEGSKA (reference sequence). CDR3 in amino acids: CSARGQGVYEQYF. The CDR3 bases are TGCAGTGCTAGAGGACAGGGGGTTTACGAGCAGTACTTC.